The clone carrying this T cell receptor beta chain was counted a few times. The antigen remains unidentified. Germline loops: CDR1 SGHRS, CDR2 YFSETQ. Unmatched junction bases numbered 13, after V lost 4 bases and J lost 1 base. This CDR3 spans 17 amino acids. These data are taken from a study of T cells after yellow fever vaccination. Study results and limitations: Post-booster repertoires contained most primary-vaccination clones again (roughly 97% CD4, around 88% CD8).

Universal primer sites and UMIs were introduced during 5'RACE template-switching synthesis of TCR cDNA. TCRdb reprocessed the 5' RACE reads via MiXCR and lists one record per CDR3 protein. The sample yields 620,000 or so distinct CDR3 sequences, about 15% seen once. The sequencing used PBMCs, collected less than 6 days after the first yellow fever vaccination. The rearrangement uses TRBV5-1 and TRBJ1-1; 7 positions agree with TRBD1. The source is a man aged 18 to 29 who received the YFV17D yellow fever vaccine. CDR3 protein: CASSPNDRGGENTEAFF. The DNA of the CDR3 is TGCGCCAGCAGCCCAAACGACCGAGGGGGCGAGAACACTGAAGCTTTCTTT.